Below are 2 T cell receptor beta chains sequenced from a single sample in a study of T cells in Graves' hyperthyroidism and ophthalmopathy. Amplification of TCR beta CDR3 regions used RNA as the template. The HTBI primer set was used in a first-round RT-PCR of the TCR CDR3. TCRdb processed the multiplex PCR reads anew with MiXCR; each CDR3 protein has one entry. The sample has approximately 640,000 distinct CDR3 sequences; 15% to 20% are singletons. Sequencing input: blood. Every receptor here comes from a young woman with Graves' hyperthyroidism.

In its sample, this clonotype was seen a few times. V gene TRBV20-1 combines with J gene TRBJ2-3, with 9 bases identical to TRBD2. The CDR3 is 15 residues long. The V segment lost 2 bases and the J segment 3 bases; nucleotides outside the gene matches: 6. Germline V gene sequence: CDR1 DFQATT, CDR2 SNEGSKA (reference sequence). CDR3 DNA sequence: TGCAGTGCTAGAATAGTAGCGGGAGTTACAGATACGCAGTATTTT. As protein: CSARIVAGVTDTQYF.

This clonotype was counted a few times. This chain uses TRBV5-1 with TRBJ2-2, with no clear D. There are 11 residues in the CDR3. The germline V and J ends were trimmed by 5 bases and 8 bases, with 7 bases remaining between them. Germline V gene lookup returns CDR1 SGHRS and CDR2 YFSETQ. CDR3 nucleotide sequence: TGCGCCAGCAGTTTGAAGGGGGAGCTGTTTTTT. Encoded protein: CASSLKGELFF.